Listed below are T cell receptor beta chains from one sample, sequenced in a study of T cell responses to AZD1222 COVID-19 vaccine. The table came from immunoSEQ multiplex PCR; TCRdb's copy has only in-frame clones and leaves some out. The sample lists some 80,000 clones, more than 60% occurring once. Sequences were derived from peripheral blood, sampled 28 days after the second dose of the MenACWY control vaccine. The receptor set was obtained from an adult who received the MenACWY meningococcal vaccine as a control. The CDR3 runs from the conserved cysteine through the conserved F or W. A D gene is named only where the DNA matches it firmly. Where a row states a size, it is once, few, many or the class of an expanded clone; other rows omit it.

j_call: TRBJ1-3; d_call: -; v_call: TRBV9; clone_size: -; cdr3_nt: TGTGCCAGCAGCGGAGGCGGGCAGGGAAACACCATATATTTT; cdr3_aa: CASSGGGQGNTIYF
j_call: TRBJ1-1; d_call: TRBD1; v_call: TRBV5-4; clone_size: -; cdr3_nt: TGTGCCAGCAGCTTCGGCCCAGGGGGCTCTGAAGCTTTCTTT; cdr3_aa: CASSFGPGGSEAFF
j_call: TRBJ2-1; d_call: -; v_call: TRBV2; clone_size: many; cdr3_nt: TGTGCCAGCAGGGGGCTTACACGGAATGAGCAGTTCTTC; cdr3_aa: CASRGLTRNEQFF
j_call: TRBJ1-2; d_call: TRBD1; v_call: TRBV5-1; clone_size: -; cdr3_nt: TGCGCCAGCAGCAGAGGACAGGGGGAAGCTAACTATGGCTACACCTTC; cdr3_aa: CASSRGQGEANYGYTF
j_call: TRBJ2-7; d_call: TRBD2; v_call: TRBV7-6; clone_size: -; cdr3_nt: TGTGCCAGCAGCTTAGCGCTAGGCGGGAGGGGTGAGCAGTACTTC; cdr3_aa: CASSLALGGRGEQYF
j_call: TRBJ1-2; d_call: TRBD1; v_call: TRBV28; clone_size: once; cdr3_nt: TGTGCCAGCATCCGGACAGGGGCCATCTATGGCTACACCTTC; cdr3_aa: CASIRTGAIYGYTF
j_call: TRBJ1-3; d_call: -; v_call: TRBV27; clone_size: -; cdr3_nt: TGTGCCAGCAGTTCGGGCGGGGTCCAGTCCAACACCATATATTTT; cdr3_aa: CASSSGGVQSNTIYF
j_call: TRBJ1-1; d_call: -; v_call: TRBV6-5; clone_size: -; cdr3_nt: TGTGCCAGCAGCCGGGGAGGGCGGCTGAACACTGAAGCTTTCTTT; cdr3_aa: CASSRGGRLNTEAFF
j_call: TRBJ2-1; d_call: TRBD2; v_call: TRBV19; clone_size: -; cdr3_nt: TGTGCCAGTAGTCCGAGTCTAGCGGTGGAGCAGTTCTTC; cdr3_aa: CASSPSLAVEQFF
j_call: TRBJ1-4; d_call: -; v_call: TRBV4-1; clone_size: -; cdr3_nt: TGCGCCAGCAGCCAAGAAGGAGCCGGGGGCGGAAAACTGTTTTTT; cdr3_aa: CASSQEGAGGGKLFF
j_call: TRBJ2-1; d_call: -; v_call: TRBV2; clone_size: few; cdr3_nt: TGTGCCAGCAGTGATCGTGGGAGCTCCTACAATGAGCAGTTCTTC; cdr3_aa: CASSDRGSSYNEQFF
j_call: TRBJ2-7; d_call: -; v_call: TRBV3-1/TRBV3-2; clone_size: -; cdr3_nt: TGTGCCAGCAGCCAACGAAGGTCGGGAGGACAGGTCCTCTCCTACGAGCAGTACTTC; cdr3_aa: CASSQRRSGGQVLSYEQYF
j_call: TRBJ2-5; d_call: TRBD1; v_call: TRBV2; clone_size: -; cdr3_nt: TGTGCCAGCAGTGTCCCCTTAAACGACAGGGGAAGGTTCAGAGAGACCCAGTACTTC; cdr3_aa: CASSVPLNDRGRFRETQYF
j_call: TRBJ1-5; d_call: -; v_call: TRBV27; clone_size: -; cdr3_nt: TGTGCCAGCAGTTTCCAGCCGGGGAGCAATCAGCCCCAGCATTTT; cdr3_aa: CASSFQPGSNQPQHF
j_call: TRBJ2-1; d_call: TRBD2; v_call: TRBV6-2/TRBV6-3; clone_size: -; cdr3_nt: TGTGCCAGCAGTCTCACTAGCGGGGTTAATGAGCAGTTCTTC; cdr3_aa: CASSLTSGVNEQFF
j_call: TRBJ2-7; d_call: TRBD1; v_call: TRBV30; clone_size: -; cdr3_nt: TGTGCCTGGAGTGGGGACAGGCAATACGAGCAGTACTTC; cdr3_aa: CAWSGDRQYEQYF
j_call: TRBJ1-2; d_call: -; v_call: TRBV6-5; clone_size: once; cdr3_nt: TGTGCCAGCAGGAAGACAGGACCCTATGGCTACACCTTC; cdr3_aa: CASRKTGPYGYTF
j_call: TRBJ2-1; d_call: TRBD2; v_call: TRBV28; clone_size: -; cdr3_nt: TGTGCCAGCAGTGTTTCTAGCGGGGGGGTGAATGAGCAGTTCTTC; cdr3_aa: CASSVSSGGVNEQFF
j_call: TRBJ2-6; d_call: -; v_call: TRBV6-2/TRBV6-3; clone_size: -; cdr3_nt: TGTGCCAGCAGTTCCGGGTCTACCAACGTCCTGACTTTC; cdr3_aa: CASSSGSTNVLTF
j_call: TRBJ2-2; d_call: -; v_call: TRBV4-2; clone_size: -; cdr3_nt: TGTGCCAGCAGCCAAGATACGGGGGACACCGGGGAGCTGTTTTTT; cdr3_aa: CASSQDTGDTGELFF
j_call: TRBJ2-1; d_call: -; v_call: TRBV2; clone_size: -; cdr3_nt: TGTGCCAGCAGTGACTACCTAGAGCAGTTCTTC; cdr3_aa: CASSDYLEQFF
j_call: TRBJ1-6; d_call: -; v_call: TRBV12-3/TRBV12-4; clone_size: -; cdr3_nt: TGTGCCAGCAGTTTAGCCCCAGATTCACCCCTCCACTTT; cdr3_aa: CASSLAPDSPLHF
j_call: TRBJ2-7; d_call: TRBD1; v_call: TRBV14; clone_size: few; cdr3_nt: TGTGCCAGCAGCCAGTCTGGGACAGGGTCCGAGCAGTACTTC; cdr3_aa: CASSQSGTGSEQYF
j_call: TRBJ2-1; d_call: TRBD2; v_call: TRBV11-2; clone_size: -; cdr3_nt: TGTGCCAGCAGGGGTATAGCGGGTGGCTACAATGAGCAGTTCTTC; cdr3_aa: CASRGIAGGYNEQFF
j_call: TRBJ1-1; d_call: -; v_call: TRBV7-2; clone_size: many; cdr3_nt: TGTGCCAGCAGCCGCAGGGTGGGGGACACTGAAGCTTTCTTT; cdr3_aa: CASSRRVGDTEAFF
j_call: TRBJ1-2; d_call: -; v_call: TRBV11-2; clone_size: -; cdr3_nt: TGTGCCAGCAGCCCGGACCGTGGCTACACCTTC; cdr3_aa: CASSPDRGYTF
j_call: TRBJ1-6; d_call: -; v_call: TRBV11-2; clone_size: once; cdr3_nt: TGTGCCAGCAGCTTGGGGACACTGGGTAATTCACCCCTCCACTTT; cdr3_aa: CASSLGTLGNSPLHF
j_call: TRBJ1-2; d_call: TRBD1; v_call: TRBV27; clone_size: -; cdr3_nt: TGTGCCAGCAGTCCTTGGCATAGAAGGGGGCGCCGGGGCTACACCTTC; cdr3_aa: CASSPWHRRGRRGYTF
j_call: TRBJ1-1; d_call: -; v_call: TRBV7-9; clone_size: -; cdr3_nt: TGTGCCAGCGGGTTGAACACTGAAGCTTTCTTT; cdr3_aa: CASGLNTEAFF
j_call: TRBJ2-3; d_call: -; v_call: TRBV28; clone_size: -; cdr3_nt: TGTGCCAGTTCAGTTACAGGCCCCTGGAGGACAGATACGCAGTATTTT; cdr3_aa: CASSVTGPWRTDTQYF
j_call: TRBJ2-7; d_call: -; v_call: TRBV5-1; clone_size: -; cdr3_nt: TGCGCCAGCAGCTTGGTTGCGACCCCCTACGAGCAGTACTTC; cdr3_aa: CASSLVATPYEQYF
j_call: TRBJ2-5; d_call: TRBD2; v_call: TRBV13; clone_size: hyperexpanded; cdr3_nt: TGTGCCAGCAGCTTAAGCGGGGGTGAGACCCAGTACTTC; cdr3_aa: CASSLSGGETQYF
j_call: TRBJ1-1; d_call: -; v_call: TRBV6-5; clone_size: -; cdr3_nt: TGTGCCAGCAGTTACTACTCCCTGAACACTGAAGCTTTCTTT; cdr3_aa: CASSYYSLNTEAFF
j_call: TRBJ1-4; d_call: TRBD1; v_call: TRBV7-2; clone_size: -; cdr3_nt: TGTGCCAGCAGCTTAGCCTCAGGGGGGCTCGGCGAAAAACTGTTTTTT; cdr3_aa: CASSLASGGLGEKLFF
j_call: TRBJ2-7; d_call: -; v_call: TRBV21-1; clone_size: -; cdr3_nt: TGTGCCAGCGAATCAAGGGTCCCCAGCTCCTACGAGCAGTACTTC; cdr3_aa: CASESRVPSSYEQYF
j_call: TRBJ2-1; d_call: TRBD2; v_call: TRBV13; clone_size: few; cdr3_nt: TGTGCCAGCAGCTCAAGAGCGGGAGTTGGGAATGAGCAGTTCTTC; cdr3_aa: CASSSRAGVGNEQFF
j_call: TRBJ1-6; d_call: TRBD1; v_call: TRBV30; clone_size: few; cdr3_nt: TGTGCCTGGGACTCCGGACAGGAGAATTCACCCCTCCACTTT; cdr3_aa: CAWDSGQENSPLHF
j_call: TRBJ2-3; d_call: -; v_call: TRBV11-2; clone_size: -; cdr3_nt: TGTGCCAGCAGCCCCTTCCTAGGGGCAGATACGCAGTATTTT; cdr3_aa: CASSPFLGADTQYF
j_call: TRBJ2-3; d_call: TRBD2; v_call: TRBV19; clone_size: -; cdr3_nt: TGTGCCAGTAAGGCTAGCGGGAGCACAGATACGCAGTATTTT; cdr3_aa: CASKASGSTDTQYF
j_call: TRBJ2-1; d_call: TRBD2; v_call: TRBV10-3; clone_size: few; cdr3_nt: TGTGCCACCAAGACTAGCGGGAGGTCAAATGAGCAGTTCTTC; cdr3_aa: CATKTSGRSNEQFF
j_call: TRBJ1-4; d_call: TRBD1; v_call: TRBV5-1; clone_size: -; cdr3_nt: TGCGCCAGCAGCTTGGCTCCGACAGGGGCGGAAAAACTGTTTTTT; cdr3_aa: CASSLAPTGAEKLFF
j_call: TRBJ2-3; d_call: TRBD2; v_call: TRBV6-5; clone_size: -; cdr3_nt: TGTGCCAGCAGTTACGATCCGATTGACTCGGGAGGAACGCAGTATTTT; cdr3_aa: CASSYDPIDSGGTQYF
j_call: TRBJ2-7; d_call: TRBD2; v_call: TRBV13; clone_size: -; cdr3_nt: TGTGCCAGCAGCCAATCCCCCGGGACTAGCTACGAGCAGTACTTC; cdr3_aa: CASSQSPGTSYEQYF
j_call: TRBJ2-7; d_call: -; v_call: TRBV10-3; clone_size: -; cdr3_nt: TGTGCCTCCGGGGAGGGGGCGGACGAGCAGTACTTC; cdr3_aa: CASGEGADEQYF
j_call: TRBJ2-1; d_call: -; v_call: TRBV6-2/TRBV6-3; clone_size: -; cdr3_nt: TGTGCCAGCAGTTACTCGGTGCCCCATGAGCAGTTCTTC; cdr3_aa: CASSYSVPHEQFF
j_call: TRBJ1-4; d_call: TRBD1; v_call: TRBV3-1/TRBV3-2; clone_size: once; cdr3_nt: TGTGCCAGCAGCTTACGGACAGGGGCTGATAATGAAAAACTGTTTTTT; cdr3_aa: CASSLRTGADNEKLFF
j_call: TRBJ1-1; d_call: TRBD1; v_call: TRBV6-5; clone_size: -; cdr3_nt: TGTGCCAGCAGTCGCCGGGACAGGAACACTGAAGCTTTCTTT; cdr3_aa: CASSRRDRNTEAFF
j_call: TRBJ2-7; d_call: TRBD2; v_call: TRBV2; clone_size: -; cdr3_nt: TGTGCCAGCAGTGAACTAGCGGGAGGGCCCTACGAGCAGTACTTC; cdr3_aa: CASSELAGGPYEQYF